Below, 24 T cell receptor beta chains from the same sample are listed, as sequenced in a study of cytomegalovirus exposure and HLA in healthy donors. PCR employed 60 Vbeta and 13 Jbeta primers. The method was immunoSEQ multiplex PCR; TCRdb's version includes in-frame clones alone and lacks a portion of them. The sample shows some 130,000 clones, over 60% of them seen only once. Sequences were obtained from PBMCs. The receptors here all came from a man aged 25 to 45 in good health and CMV-seronegative.

This clone showed up just once. The chain joins TRBV7-9 to TRBJ2-1; D is unclear. The CDR3 is 15 amino acids. Trimming took 3 bases from V and 0 from J, leaving 9 bases between them. The germline V gene has CDR1 SEHNR and CDR2 FQNEAQ (reference sequence). CDR3 sequence reads: CASSFGQYSYNEQFF. In nucleotides, the CDR3 is TGTGCCAGCAGCTTTGGGCAATACTCCTACAATGAGCAGTTCTTC.

The chain employs TRBV7-6 and TRBJ2-2, with D possibly matching TRBD2 (6 bases). Germline-derived CDR1 and CDR2 are SGHVS and FNYEAQ. The V and J ends lost 1 base and 2 bases respectively, with 11 bases between them. The CDR3 sequence is 16 residues long. The CDR3 loop reads CASSLVVGGNTGELFF. CDR3 nucleotide sequence: TGTGCCAGCAGCTTAGTGGTGGGAGGAAACACCGGGGAGCTGTTTTTT.

This chain links TRBV6-6 with TRBJ2-7; D unclear. Germline-derived CDR1 and CDR2 are MNHNY and SVGAGI (reference sequence). CDR3 length equals 11 residues. V lost 5 bases and J lost 0, with 2 bases in between. The CDR3 sequence: CASSRSYEQYF. The CDR3 DNA is TGTGCCAGCAGTCGCTCCTACGAGCAGTACTTC.

The chain carries TRBV6-5 and TRBJ1-2; 9 bases are a match to TRBD1. CDR1 and CDR2 (germline): MNHEY, SVGAGI. Losses at the gene ends were 6 bases for V and 3 bases for J; bases not matched to a gene: 5. The CDR3 loop spans 14 amino acids. CDR3 sequence (DNA): TGTGCCAGCAGCACACAGGGGGCGGACTATGGCTACACCTTC. Amino acids: CASSTQGADYGYTF.

The chain recombines TRBV10-3 with TRBJ2-3; 7 bases agree with TRBD2. The CDR3 length is 15 residues. CDR1 ENHRY and CDR2 SYGVKD come from the germline V gene. V shed 6 bases and J 3 bases; nucleotides not matched to a gene: 9. CDR3 region: CAISGGGGGTDTQYF. The DNA of the CDR3 is TGTGCCATCAGCGGCGGGGGTGGAGGGACAGATACGCAGTATTTT.

The genes are TRBV28 and TRBJ1-2; no clear D gene. The V end lost 4 bases, the J end lost 3 bases, and 18 bases lay between the germline ends. Germline V lookup: CDR1 MDHEN, CDR2 SYDVKM. The CDR3 has 16 amino acids. CDR3 sequence reads: CASSSPGGLFDYGYTF. CDR3 bases: TGTGCCAGCAGTTCACCGGGAGGGTTGTTTGACTATGGCTACACCTTC.

This chain connects TRBV18 to TRBJ2-7; the D gene is possibly TRBD1 (6 bases). The CDR3 is 13 residues long. Looked up from germline, CDR1 is KGHSH and CDR2 is LQKENI. The V gene lost 6 bases and the J gene lost 0 bases, with 9 bases spanning the gap. The CDR3 region has the DNA TGTGCCAGCTCCCAGGGGAGCTCCTACGAGCAGTACTTC. Its protein product is CASSQGSSYEQYF.

V gene TRBV28 combines with J gene TRBJ1-1, with D possibly matching TRBD1 (5 bases). V lost 7 bases and J lost 7, with 10 bases in between. Germline V lookup: CDR1 MDHEN, CDR2 SYDVKM. This CDR3 is built from 11 residues. CDR3 in amino acids: CASTNRREAFF. Written as DNA, the CDR3 is TGTGCCAGCACCAACAGGCGTGAAGCTTTCTTT.

The CDR3 nucleotides read TGCGCCAGCAGCCAGCCGGGACTAGCGGGGGGGATCAATGAGCAGTTCTTC. Translation: CASSQPGLAGGINEQFF. The chain links TRBV5-1 to TRBJ2-1; 16 positions match TRBD2. Trimming at V came to 4 bases and at J to 6 bases, leaving 7 bases not matched to a gene. Germline lookup yields CDR1 SGHRS and CDR2 YFSETQ. The CDR3 loop spans 17 amino acids.

V and J are TRBV4-1 and TRBJ2-6, with 7 positions matching TRBD1. V lost 6 bases and J lost 0; bases outside the gene matches: 11. From germline, CDR1 is MGHRA and CDR2 YSYEKL. The CDR3 contains 18 residues. The chain's CDR3 is CASSQPGQKTSGANVLTF. CDR3 coding DNA: TGCGCCAGCAGTCAACCGGGACAGAAAACCTCTGGGGCCAACGTCCTGACTTTC.

This clone was observed once. The J gene is TRBJ1-2, the V gene TRBV5-6; D unresolved. Per the germline V gene, CDR1 is SGHDT and CDR2 is YYEEEE. V was clipped by 0 bases and J by 2 bases, with 8 bases between them. The CDR3 spans 14 residues. The CDR3: CASSLVERNYGYTF. Here the CDR3 DNA reads TGTGCCAGCAGCTTGGTCGAGAGGAACTATGGCTACACCTTC.

The gene calls are TRBV15 and TRBJ1-4; 9 bases are a match to TRBD1. V dropped 5 bases and J dropped 6; count of bases not matched to a gene: 10. Germline V gene lookup returns CDR1 LNHNV and CDR2 YYDKDF (reference sequence). The CDR3 sequence is 16 residues long. The CDR3 DNA follows: TGTGCCACCAGCTCCGGCGTCGGGACAGGGCATGAAAAACTGTTTTTT. Residues: CATSSGVGTGHEKLFF.

J is TRBJ2-7 and V is TRBV6-5; 10 bases align to TRBD2. Looked up from germline, CDR1 is MNHEY and CDR2 is SVGAGI. Losses at the gene ends were 2 bases for V and 5 bases for J; bases not matched to a gene: 6. The CDR3 has 15 residues. CDR3 amino acids: CASSYLPSGSHEQYF. In DNA, the CDR3 is TGTGCCAGCAGTTACCTCCCTAGCGGGAGCCACGAGCAGTACTTC.

The gene calls are TRBV28 and TRBJ1-1; D uncertain. Deletions cut 1 base from V and 5 bases from J, with 5 bases between. The CDR3 consists of 12 residues. Germline-derived CDR1 and CDR2 are MDHEN and SYDVKM. CDR3 region: CASSLFGTEAFF. Here the CDR3 DNA reads TGTGCCAGCAGTTTATTCGGGACTGAAGCTTTCTTT.

The rearrangement uses TRBV28 and TRBJ2-7, with D possibly matching TRBD1 (8 bases). The CDR3 length is 12 residues. Germline lookup yields CDR1 MDHEN and CDR2 SYDVKM. V dropped 6 bases and J dropped 4 bases, with 10 bases sitting between them. This CDR3 reads CASRQGGYEQYF. CDR3 nucleotide sequence: TGTGCCAGCAGACAGGGGGGGTACGAGCAGTACTTC.

On this clone itself: The junction shows a germline mismatch at one end, possibly a read error. The rearrangement uses TRBV13 and TRBJ2-2; TRBD2 matches at 13 bases. From germline, CDR1 is PRHDT and CDR2 FYEKMQ (reference sequence). This CDR3 has 16 amino acids. The CDR3 sequence: CASSLGLAGAIGELFF. The CDR3 nucleotides read TGTGCCAGCAGCCTAGGACTAGCGGGAGCGATCGGGGAGCTGTTTTTT.

This chain uses TRBV5-1 with TRBJ1-4, with unresolved D. Looked up from germline, CDR1 is SGHRS and CDR2 is YFSETQ. The CDR3 is made up of 16 amino acids. Trimming pared 3 bases from V and 0 bases from J, leaving 12 bases between. CDR3 bases: TGCGCCAGCAGCTCCTCCTCACAGCCAACTAATGAAAAACTGTTTTTT. Its translation: CASSSSSQPTNEKLFF.

The rearrangement links TRBV27 to TRBJ1-2; D might be TRBD1 (5 bases). The CDR3 loop spans 14 amino acids. CDR1 and CDR2 from the germline V gene are MNHEY and SMNVEV (reference sequence). V was clipped by 6 bases and J by 4 bases, with 15 bases between them. The CDR3 loop reads CASRSRQRLYGYTF. CDR3 nucleotide sequence: TGTGCCAGCAGGAGTAGACAGCGCCTCTATGGCTACACCTTC.

The chain is built from TRBV7-9 and TRBJ1-3; perhaps TRBD1 as D (6 bases). The CDR3 consists of 15 residues. V was clipped by 5 bases and J by 0 bases, with 11 bases between them. Germline CDR1 and CDR2: SEHNR and FQNEAQ (reference sequence). CDR3 sequence (DNA): TGTGCCAGCAGCCGGACAGCTTACTCTGGAAACACCATATATTTT. It codes for CASSRTAYSGNTIYF.

This clone appeared once. The chain uses TRBV5-1 and TRBJ2-5; 13 bases are a match to TRBD2. Losses at the gene ends were 3 bases for V and 4 bases for J; bases not matched to a gene: 12. Germline V gene lookup returns CDR1 SGHRS and CDR2 YFSETQ. This CDR3 spans 18 amino acids. As DNA, the CDR3 is TGCGCCAGCAGCTCTTCACCCGGACTAGCGGGAGCACGAGAGACCCAGTACTTC. Translated, it gives CASSSSPGLAGARETQYF.

The chain joins TRBV11-2 to TRBJ2-3; weak D call: TRBD1 (6 bases). The CDR3 has 14 amino acids. V lost 5 bases and J 4 bases, leaving 13 bases between the germline ends. Germline values: CDR1 SGHAT, CDR2 FQNNGV. In DNA form, the CDR3 reads TGTGCCAGCAGCCATTCAGGGGTTCCAGATACGCAGTATTTT. Protein sequence: CASSHSGVPDTQYF.

The chain combines TRBV6-5 with TRBJ1-3; a weak D match, TRBD1 (6 bases). Germline V gene lookup returns CDR1 MNHEY and CDR2 SVGAGI. This CDR3 is built from 15 residues. V was cut by 0 bases and J by 4 bases, with 10 bases left in between. The CDR3 sequence is CASSYSPTGGNTIYF. CDR3 in DNA: TGTGCCAGCAGTTACTCCCCAACAGGGGGAAACACCATATATTTT.

Turning to this clone: The junction departs from the called germline gene at one end, perhaps through a read error. The rearrangement links TRBV2 to TRBJ1-2; D may be TRBD1 (6 bases). The CDR3 has 12 residues. Germline assignment: CDR1 SNHLY and CDR2 FYNNEI. The DNA of the CDR3 is TGTGCCAGCAGTGAAGCGCCTTACAGGGAAAGCTTC. The encoded protein is CASSEAPYRESF.

The chain carries TRBV5-1 and TRBJ2-5, with D possibly being TRBD2 (5 bases). Trimming took 5 bases from V and 1 from J, leaving 15 bases between them. This CDR3 has 15 residues. The germline V gene encodes CDR1 SGHRS and CDR2 YFSETQ. CDR3 amino acids: CASRPQGGVQETQYF. The CDR3 bases are TGCGCCAGCAGACCCCAAGGAGGTGTCCAAGAGACCCAGTACTTC.